This paragraph covers one T cell receptor (beta chain) sequence. The data derive from a study of cytomegalovirus exposure and HLA in healthy donors. PCR involved 60 Vbeta and 13 Jbeta primers. Assay: immunoSEQ multiplex PCR; the TCRdb copy retains only in-frame clones and omits some. The sample includes about 120,000 clones, about 72% of them seen just once. Germline V gene lookup returns CDR1 SNHLY and CDR2 FYNNEI. V was pared by 10 bases and J by 0 bases, with 6 bases of the junction left unmatched. This CDR3 has 13 amino acids. This sequence was found in a man under 40 in good health and CMV-seropositive. This sequence joins TRBV2 and TRBJ2-7; TRBD2 aligns across 7 bases. Specimen: PBMCs. CDR3: CATHGGSSYEQYF. CDR3 DNA sequence: TGTGCCACCCACGGGGGGAGCTCCTACGAGCAGTACTTC.